Shown below are 20 T cell receptor beta chains from a single sample sequenced in a study of glioma-infiltrating T cells. The iRepertoire nested amplicon-rescue multiplex PCR amplified TCR alpha and beta CDR3s from RNA. TCRdb re-called the multiplex PCR reads through MiXCR, storing one row per CDR3 protein. The sample lists roughly 120,000 distinct CDR3 sequences, about 25% occurring once. Sequenced material: glioma tissue, nonneoplastic brain tissue, or PBMCs (not recorded which). The receptors were gathered from a human donor with low-grade glioma or glioblastoma, undergoing nonglioma brain surgery, or in good health (not recorded which).

This clonotype was counted ten times or more. The rearrangement uses TRBV6-1 and TRBJ2-7; D not certain. V lost 5 bases and J 4 bases, leaving 9 bases between the germline ends. Germline CDR1 reads MNHNS; CDR2 reads SASEGT. The CDR3 totals 12 residues. This chain's CDR3 is CASSSTPYEQYF. In DNA form, the CDR3 reads TGTGCCAGCAGTTCGACACCTTACGAGCAGTACTTC.

This clonotype has just a few counts. The CDR3 coding sequence is TGCGCCAGCAGCCAGGCTAGCGGAGCCCCCTACAATGAGCAGTTCTTC. Translation gives CASSQASGAPYNEQFF. This rearrangement joins TRBV4-3 to TRBJ2-1; TRBD2 matches 7 bases. CDR1 LGHNA and CDR2 YSLEER come from the germline V gene. V dropped 3 bases and J dropped 2; count of bases not matched to a gene: 7. The CDR3 length is 16 residues.

This clonotype appeared many times. The V call is TRBV27, the J call TRBJ1-1; D perhaps matches TRBD1 (5 bases). The CDR3 is 14 residues long. Germline V gene lookup returns CDR1 MNHEY and CDR2 SMNVEV (reference sequence). V dropped 2 bases and J dropped 5 bases, with 12 bases sitting between them. CDR3: CASSLSPGRTEAFF. The CDR3 DNA reads TGTGCCAGCAGTTTAAGCCCAGGGCGAACTGAAGCTTTCTTT.

This clonotype was found many times. V is TRBV2 and J is TRBJ1-5; no clear D gene. From germline, CDR1 is SNHLY and CDR2 FYNNEI. V gave up 6 bases and J gave up 0 bases, with 12 bases separating them. There are 15 residues in the CDR3. The CDR3 here is CASRDGGLSNQPQHF. The CDR3, as DNA: TGTGCCAGCAGGGACGGAGGCCTTAGCAATCAGCCCCAGCATTTT.

This clonotype has ten or more counts. This rearrangement joins TRBV27 to TRBJ2-1; D gene uncertain. CDR1 is MNHEY, CDR2 SMNVEV, per germline (reference sequence). Trimming shortened V by 3 bases and J by 6 bases, and 15 bases separated the two germline ends. CDR3 size: 15 residues. The CDR3 spells CASSFLPWASNEQFF. CDR3 DNA sequence: TGTGCCAGCAGTTTCCTCCCATGGGCCTCCAATGAGCAGTTCTTC.

The chain carries TRBV11-2 and TRBJ2-1; 9 bases line up with TRBD2. The CDR3 is 15 residues long. The J segment lost 6 bases and the V segment lost 4 bases, leaving 7 bases of the junction unmatched. Germline V gene lookup returns CDR1 SGHAT and CDR2 FQNNGV. The CDR3 region is CASSSVAGVSNEQFF. DNA for the CDR3: TGTGCCAGCAGCTCCGTAGCGGGAGTCTCCAATGAGCAGTTCTTC.

On this clonotype itself: A much more abundant neighbour one base away suggests this may be a read error. The chain couples TRBV18 to TRBJ2-7, with 10 nucleotides matching TRBD2. The CDR3 runs to 17 residues. V lost 5 bases to trimming and J lost 7 bases; unmatched junction nucleotides: 17. CDR1 is KGHSH, CDR2 LQKENI, per germline. The CDR3 coding sequence is TGTGCCAGCTCATCCACATTCGGACTAGCGGACTACAATGAGCAGTACTTC. Translated, it gives CASSSTFGLADYNEQYF.

This clonotype has a count of ten or more. V usage is TRBV20-1 and J usage is TRBJ1-1; D is ambiguous. Trimming stripped 8 bases from V and 2 bases from J, with 6 bases between. Germline CDR1 reads DFQATT; CDR2 reads SNEGSKA (reference sequence). There are 10 residues in the CDR3. CDR3 bases: TGCAGTTTGTTCAACACTGAAGCTTTCTTT. The encoded protein is CSLFNTEAFF.

This clonotype appeared a single time. The chain links TRBV6-2 or TRBV6-3 to TRBJ2-3; D ambiguous. The closer fit of TRBJ1-5 to the DNA end suggests the J call may be wrong. CDR1 and CDR2 from the germline V gene are MNHEY and SVGEGT. This CDR3 is 13 amino acids long. In nucleotides, the CDR3 is TGTGCCAGCAGTTTCTCTGGCGGGAGTGAGCAGCATTTT. The encoded protein is CASSFSGGSEQHF.

This rearrangement joins TRBV20-1 to TRBJ2-1; no firm D call. V lost 3 bases and J lost 8, with 11 bases in between. The CDR3 is made up of 12 amino acids. Per the germline V gene, CDR1 is DFQATT and CDR2 is SNEGSKA (reference sequence). The CDR3, as DNA: TGCAGTGCTAGCATAACCGGCTATGAGCAGTTCTTC. This translates into CSASITGYEQFF.

This clonotype was found many times. This chain links TRBV7-2 with TRBJ2-3; 9 bases are shared with TRBD1. Germline V CDR1 and CDR2: SGHTA, FQGNSA. The CDR3 extends over 15 amino acids. Trimming took 5 bases from V and 3 from J; bases not matched to a gene: 6. CDR3 DNA: TGTGCCAGCAGCCCTACAGGGGGCGAGACAGATACGCAGTATTTT. Encoded protein: CASSPTGGETDTQYF.

About this clonotype: This may be a read error, as it is one base from a much larger clone. This chain connects TRBV5-1 to TRBJ1-1; D is unresolved. Germline V gene sequence: CDR1 SGHRS, CDR2 YFSETQ. V was pared by 3 bases and J by 11 bases, with 11 bases between. The CDR3 consists of 11 residues. The CDR3 protein is CASSSPRVAFF. CDR3 DNA sequence: TGCGCCAGCAGCTCCCCCCGGGTGGCTTTCTTT.

This clonotype was counted at least ten times. The chain is built from TRBV29-1 and TRBJ2-1; unclear D gene. With 7 bases removed from V and 4 bases from J, the gap between germline ends came to 20 bases. The CDR3 contains 15 residues. Germline V lookup: CDR1 SQVTM, CDR2 ANQGSEA. In DNA form, the CDR3 reads TGCAGCGCCGACCTTATCTCAAAAGGATACAATGAGCAGTTCTTC. This gives the protein CSADLISKGYNEQFF.

In this sample, this clonotype turned up many times. The J gene is TRBJ2-7, the V gene TRBV24-1; D is possibly TRBD2 (5 bases). The CDR3 is made up of 15 amino acids. V lost 2 bases, J lost 2 bases, and 12 bases lay in between. Germline V gene sequence: CDR1 KGHDR, CDR2 SFDVKD. CDR3 nucleotides: TGTGCCACCAGTGATTCGAGTCGAGGGACCTACGAGCAGTACTTC. This sequence encodes CATSDSSRGTYEQYF.

This clonotype has ten or more counts. The genes are TRBV27 and TRBJ2-1; unclear D gene. This CDR3 region has 9 residues. The ends were cut back, 8 bases at V and 8 bases at J, with 4 bases in the middle. Per the germline V gene, CDR1 is MNHEY and CDR2 is SMNVEV (reference sequence). The CDR3 DNA reads TGTGCCAGCGGACATGAGCAGTTCTTC. It codes for CASGHEQFF.

With respect to this clonotype: It is likely a read error, because the conserved phenylalanine at the end of the CDR3 is missing. The chain carries TRBV11-2 and TRBJ2-3; D remains unclear. The V gene's germline CDR1 is SGHAT and CDR2 FQNNGV. V was cut by 6 bases and J by 3 bases, with 4 bases left in between. CDR3 length equals 11 residues. DNA of the CDR3: TGTGCCAGCAGTATTACAGATACGCAGTATTCT. It specifies CASSITDTQYS.

The chain joins TRBV28 to TRBJ2-1; the D is unclear. CDR1 and CDR2 (germline): MDHEN, SYDVKM. The CDR3 consists of 11 residues. Trimming left V 10 bases short and J 4 bases short, with 8 bases between. CDR3 DNA sequence: TGTGCCAACAGCCTTTACAATGAGCAGTTCTTC. It is translated as CANSLYNEQFF.

This clonotype occurred once. The chain carries TRBV7-7 and TRBJ1-1; D is unresolved. V gave up 11 bases and J gave up 0 bases, with 13 bases separating them. Per germline, CDR1 SSHAT and CDR2 FNYEAQ (reference sequence). CDR3 length equals 13 residues. CDR3 nucleotides: TGTGCCGTCAGCGTAAACATGAACACTGAAGCTTTCTTT. It yields the protein CAVSVNMNTEAFF.

This rearrangement joins TRBV6-2 or TRBV6-3 to TRBJ2-5, with D possibly being TRBD2 (6 bases). Looked up from germline, CDR1 is MNHEY and CDR2 is SVGEGT. Trimming cost V 6 bases and J 6 bases, with 23 bases left between them. This CDR3 has 16 residues. The CDR3 spells CASSPGRSRKEKTQYF. CDR3 bases: TGTGCCAGCAGCCCTGGGAGGAGTAGGAAGGAAAAGACCCAGTACTTC.

The chain carries TRBV6-2 or TRBV6-3 and TRBJ2-1; D could derive from TRBD1 or TRBD2 (5 bases each). CDR3 length equals 15 residues. Germline-derived CDR1 and CDR2 are MNHEY and SVGEGT. V was shortened by 6 bases and J by 3 bases, with 15 bases between the two germline ends. In DNA form, the CDR3 reads TGTGCCAGCAGGGCTAGAGGGGTTAGCTACAATGAGCAGTTCTTC. It encodes CASRARGVSYNEQFF.